Below, 20 T cell receptor beta chains from the same sample are listed, as sequenced in a study of cytomegalovirus exposure and HLA in healthy donors. Profiling relied on immunoSEQ multiplex PCR, and the TCRdb table lists in-frame clones only, not all of them. Of approximately 260,000 clones in the sample, approximately 86% were seen once. Material: PBMCs. The receptor set was obtained from a woman aged 30 to 39 in good health and CMV-seropositive.

The chain employs TRBV2 and TRBJ2-3; a weak D match, TRBD2 (6 bases). Germline assignment: CDR1 SNHLY and CDR2 FYNNEI. The CDR3 covers 15 residues. V was clipped by 1 base and J by 3 bases, with 11 bases between them. The CDR3 region is CASSEGGVSTDTQYF. CDR3 nucleotide sequence: TGTGCCAGCAGTGAAGGCGGGGTTTCGACAGATACGCAGTATTTT.

In this sample, this clone turned up once. This chain links TRBV5-4 with TRBJ1-1; 11 bases are shared with TRBD1. V shed 4 bases and J 2 bases; nucleotides not matched to a gene: 4. The CDR3 contains 15 residues. Germline lookup yields CDR1 SGHNT and CDR2 YYREEE (reference sequence). This CDR3 is CASSQGQGGNTEAFF. For the CDR3, the DNA is TGTGCCAGCAGCCAGGGACAGGGGGGTAACACTGAAGCTTTCTTT.

The chain combines TRBV5-1 with TRBJ2-3; 7 bases agree with TRBD1. The CDR3 spans 15 residues. Germline V CDR1 and CDR2: SGHRS, YFSETQ. J was trimmed by 5 bases and V by 2 bases; bases with no gene match: 8. The CDR3 coding sequence is TGCGCCAGCAGCTTTCAAGGGGGCTGGGGAGATACGCAGTATTTT. Translated, it gives CASSFQGGWGDTQYF.

The rearrangement joins TRBV28 to TRBJ1-2; 7 bases are a match to TRBD1. Germline trimming cut 6 bases from V and 3 bases from J; bases unmatched to any gene: 4. CDR3 size: 13 residues. Germline lookup yields CDR1 MDHEN and CDR2 SYDVKM. CDR3 in amino acids: CASRSGQHYGYTF. As DNA, the CDR3 is TGTGCCAGCAGATCGGGACAGCACTATGGCTACACCTTC.

V and J are TRBV2 and TRBJ2-1; 9 bases match TRBD1. J was trimmed by 3 bases and V by 6 bases; bases with no gene match: 6. The CDR3 covers 15 residues. The V gene's germline CDR1 is SNHLY and CDR2 FYNNEI. The CDR3 DNA follows: TGTGCCAGCAGCCACGACAGGGGGGGCTACAATGAGCAGTTCTTC. Its translation is CASSHDRGGYNEQFF.

This clone has only one observation. The chain carries TRBV6-5 and TRBJ2-7; 7 bases fit TRBD2. CDR3 length: 14 residues. Germline V CDR1 and CDR2: MNHEY, SVGAGI. J lost 3 bases, V lost 7 bases, and 9 bases had no gene match. CDR3 region: CASKKRSGVYEQYF. CDR3 DNA: TGTGCCAGCAAGAAGAGAAGCGGGGTCTACGAGCAGTACTTC.

The chain recombines TRBV19 with TRBJ1-2; possible D gene TRBD1, 5 bases. Trimming cost V 3 bases and J 3 bases, with 14 bases left between them. Per the germline V gene, CDR1 is LNHDA and CDR2 is SQIVND (reference sequence). The CDR3 sequence is 15 residues long. This chain's CDR3 is CASSISGGIHYGYTF. CDR3 nucleotides: TGTGCCAGTAGTATTAGCGGGGGAATACACTATGGCTACACCTTC.

This clone occurred once. V usage is TRBV27 and J usage is TRBJ2-7; 11 nucleotides agree with TRBD2. The germline gives CDR1 MNHEY, CDR2 SMNVEV (reference sequence). Trimming at V came to 7 bases and at J to 3 bases, leaving 11 bases not matched to a gene. The CDR3 is 16 residues long. The chain's CDR3 is CASTQLAGVSIYEQYF. DNA of the CDR3: TGTGCCAGCACCCAACTAGCGGGAGTTTCAATCTACGAGCAGTACTTC.

A word on this clone: Additional DNA sequences in this sample encode the identical CDR3. The gene calls are TRBV5-1 and TRBJ2-1, with 9 bases lining up with TRBD2. CDR3 length: 15 residues. V shed 4 bases, J shed 0 bases, and the junction held 2 bases outside the gene matches. CDR1 and CDR2 from the germline V gene are SGHRS and YFSETQ. CDR3 nucleotides: TGCGCCAGCAGCAGTAGCGGGAGCTCCTACAATGAGCAGTTCTTC. This codes for CASSSSGSSYNEQFF.

The chain employs TRBV5-1 and TRBJ1-2; weak D call: TRBD1 (5 bases). CDR1 and CDR2 from the germline V gene are SGHRS and YFSETQ. This CDR3 region has 15 residues. Trimming pared 4 bases from V and 6 bases from J, leaving 19 bases between. The DNA of the CDR3 is TGCGCCAGCAGCCTCGGTAATACAGGCATAGATGGCTACACCTTC. This gives the protein CASSLGNTGIDGYTF.

This clone was recorded a few times. This chain links TRBV5-1 with TRBJ2-2, with TRBD2 matching over 11 bases. Trimming removed 6 bases from V and 3 bases from J; junction bases left unmatched: 7. Germline V gene sequence: CDR1 SGHRS, CDR2 YFSETQ. This CDR3 has 16 amino acids. This CDR3 reads CASTNLAGGDTGELFF. In nucleotides, the CDR3 is TGCGCCAGCACCAACTTAGCGGGAGGGGACACCGGGGAGCTGTTTTTT.

The chain links TRBV2 to TRBJ2-1; 10 bases line up with TRBD2. Per germline, CDR1 SNHLY and CDR2 FYNNEI. The CDR3 is made up of 18 amino acids. Trimming removed 3 bases from V and 4 bases from J; junction bases left unmatched: 12. The CDR3 bases are TGTGCCAGCAGTGACAATGTCCTAGCGGGAGCCGAGTACAATGAGCAGTTCTTC. This encodes CASSDNVLAGAEYNEQFF.

The chain is built from TRBV2 and TRBJ2-3; D possibly corresponds to TRBD1 (6 bases). The CDR3 length is 15 residues. Trimming left V 4 bases short and J 0 bases short, with 11 bases between. Per germline, CDR1 SNHLY and CDR2 FYNNEI. The CDR3: CASSARTASTDTQYF. DNA for the CDR3: TGTGCCAGCAGTGCACGGACAGCTAGCACAGATACGCAGTATTTT.

The count of this clone is one. The chain combines TRBV13 with TRBJ1-1; maybe TRBD1 (5 bases). The germline V gene encodes CDR1 PRHDT and CDR2 FYEKMQ (reference sequence). The CDR3 is 14 residues long. Trimming removed 8 bases at V and 5 bases at J, with 18 bases between. Here the CDR3 reads CASRGERRGTEAFF. CDR3 in DNA: TGTGCCAGCCGGGGGGAAAGGAGAGGGACTGAAGCTTTCTTT.

This clone was recorded only once. The chain employs TRBV6-7 and TRBJ1-5, with 10 bases aligning to TRBD1. TRBV6-7 carries the ORF label, with uncertain function. The ends lost 4 bases at V and 5 bases at J; junction bases unmatched: 11. The CDR3 has 17 amino acids. In DNA, the CDR3 is TGTGCCAGCAGTTGTATAGGGACAGGGGATTTTGATCAGCCCCAGCATTTT. Translation: CASSCIGTGDFDQPQHF.

This clone was seen just once. The chain uses TRBV10-1 and TRBJ1-2, with D unclear. Deletions cut 3 bases from V and 4 bases from J, with 15 bases between. The germline CDR1 and CDR2 sequences are WNHNN and SYGVQD (reference sequence). The CDR3 is 15 amino acids. CDR3: CASSESITSSYGYTF. CDR3 in DNA: TGCGCCAGCAGTGAATCAATTACCTCTAGCTATGGCTACACCTTC.

The chain joins TRBV27 to TRBJ1-5, with 7 positions matching TRBD1. V trimming: 7 bases; J trimming: 6 bases; junction bases outside the gene matches: 9. CDR3 size: 14 residues. The germline V gene encodes CDR1 MNHEY and CDR2 SMNVEV (reference sequence). CDR3 DNA: TGTGCCAGCAATGTACAGGGGCCTTCTCAGCCCCAGCATTTT. It codes for CASNVQGPSQPQHF.

The chain joins TRBV6-5 to TRBJ1-1; maybe TRBD1 (6 bases). The CDR3 sequence is 14 residues long. Germline assignment: CDR1 MNHEY and CDR2 SVGAGI. V lost 4 bases, J lost 6 bases, and 15 bases lay in between. The CDR3: CASSSQGALSEAFF. The CDR3 bases are TGTGCCAGCAGTTCACAGGGAGCGCTTTCTGAAGCTTTCTTT.

The chain has TRBV5-1 and TRBJ1-4, with 10 positions matching TRBD1. With V trimmed by 3 bases and J by 2 bases, 1 base remained unmatched. The CDR3 has 15 residues. CDR1 and CDR2 (germline): SGHRS, YFSETQ. CDR3 nucleotide sequence: TGCGCCAGCAGCTGGGGACAGGGGACTAATGAAAAACTGTTTTTT. Translated: CASSWGQGTNEKLFF.

This clone was counted only a few times. Mismatch with germline at one junction end may stem from a read error. The CDR3 region has the DNA TGTGCTAGCAGCCCCGTACAGGGTTGGGAGACCCAGTACTTC. It specifies CASSPVQGWETQYF. This sequence joins TRBV7-7 and TRBJ2-5, with a weak D call TRBD1 (6 bases). This CDR3 is built from 14 residues. The V gene's germline CDR1 is SSHAT and CDR2 FNYEAQ (reference sequence).